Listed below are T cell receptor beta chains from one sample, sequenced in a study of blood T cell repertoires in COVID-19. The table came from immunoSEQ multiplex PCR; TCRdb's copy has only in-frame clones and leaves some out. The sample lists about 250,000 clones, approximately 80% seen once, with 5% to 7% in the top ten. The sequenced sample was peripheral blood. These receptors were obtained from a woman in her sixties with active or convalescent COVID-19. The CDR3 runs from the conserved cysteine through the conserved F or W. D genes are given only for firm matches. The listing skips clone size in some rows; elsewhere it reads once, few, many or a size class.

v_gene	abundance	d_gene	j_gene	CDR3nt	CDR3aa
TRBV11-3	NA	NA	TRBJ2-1	TGTGCCAGCAGCTTAGACTATTACAATGAGCAGTTCTTC	CASSLDYYNEQFF
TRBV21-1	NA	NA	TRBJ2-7	TGTGCCAGCACGCTGTCGCGGGAGGGTCCCTACGAGCAGTACTTC	CASTLSREGPYEQYF
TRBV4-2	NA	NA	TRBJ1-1	TGTGCCAGCAGCCAAGACAGCCGGGGCACTGAAGCTTTCTTT	CASSQDSRGTEAFF
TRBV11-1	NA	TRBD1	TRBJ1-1	TGTGCCAGCAGCATACAGACAGGGGCTGAAGCTTTCTTT	CASSIQTGAEAFF
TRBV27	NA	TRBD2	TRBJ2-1	TGTGCCAGCAGTTTCGGGACTAGCGGGAGCTCCTACAATGAGCAGTTCTTC	CASSFGTSGSSYNEQFF
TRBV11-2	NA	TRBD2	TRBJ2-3	TGTGCCAGCAGCTCTCTAGCGGGGGCCACAGATACGCAGTATTTT	CASSSLAGATDTQYF
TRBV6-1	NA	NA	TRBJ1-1	TGTGCCAGCAGTGGGCTCGTTAACAGGGAAAACACTGAAGCTTTCTTT	CASSGLVNRENTEAFF
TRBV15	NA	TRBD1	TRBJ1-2	TGTGCCACCAGCAGAGATCAGTGGGACAGGGCCCGCTACACCTTC	CATSRDQWDRARYTF
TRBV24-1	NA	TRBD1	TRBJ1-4	TGTGCCACCAGTGACCCGACAGGGATCAACTTTAAGGATGAAAAACTGTTTTTT	CATSDPTGINFKDEKLFF
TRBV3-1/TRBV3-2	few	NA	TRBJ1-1	TGTGCCAGCAGCCCTACCCTCGATCTTGATCGTGAAGCTTTCTTT	CASSPTLDLDREAFF
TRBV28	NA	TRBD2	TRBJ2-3	TGTGCCAGCAGCCAATGGGGGGGGACGCAGTATTTT	CASSQWGGTQYF
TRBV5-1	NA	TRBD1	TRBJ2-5	TGCGCCAGCAGCTCGGGACAGCTCCAAGAGACCCAGTACTTC	CASSSGQLQETQYF
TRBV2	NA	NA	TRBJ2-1	TGTGCCAGCAGTGAAGCGCTTCGAATGGGCGAGCAGTTCTTC	CASSEALRMGEQFF
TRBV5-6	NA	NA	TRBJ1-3	TGTGCCAGCAGCTTTTACAGGGAGATATATTTT	CASSFYREIYF